This is a list of T cell receptor beta chains from one sample in a study of cytomegalovirus exposure and HLA in healthy donors. Some clones are missing from TCRdb's copy, which holds only in-frame ones; the method was immunoSEQ multiplex PCR. The data show around 110,000 clones, with 65% to 80% seen just once and 4.2% held by the top ten. The sequenced sample consisted of PBMCs. Receptors were obtained from a male donor in good health and CMV-seronegative. Both conserved end residues are part of each CDR3. The order of the fields is J gene, V gene, clone size, D gene, CDR3 DNA, CDR3 protein. The D gene is left open where the match is weak. Size tells how often a clone was seen (once, few, many) or the class of an expanded clone, and some rows leave it out.

TRBJ1-1	TRBV27	.	TRBD1	TGTGCCAGCAGTTTAGGGGGGACAGGGTATTCCCGGAATACTGAAGCTTTCTTT	CASSLGGTGYSRNTEAFF
TRBJ1-2	TRBV2	few	TRBD1	TGTGCCAGCAGTGAACGAGGGGGCGCCAGCTATGGCTACACCTTC	CASSERGGASYGYTF
TRBJ2-7	TRBV28	.	.	TGTGCCAGCAGGAGTGGGGACACCTCCTACGAGCAGTACTTC	CASRSGDTSYEQYF
TRBJ2-7	TRBV27	.	.	TGTGCCAGCAGTTTACTGCCTAGCCCCCCAAGCGAGCAGTACTTC	CASSLLPSPPSEQYF
TRBJ1-5	TRBV30	.	.	TGTGCCTGGAGCCAGTGGCAGGGCCGCAATCAGCCCCAGCATTTT	CAWSQWQGRNQPQHF
TRBJ2-1	TRBV7-9	.	.	TGTGCCAGCAGCCTTCTGACCTCGGGATACAATGAGCAGTTCTTC	CASSLLTSGYNEQFF
TRBJ1-5	TRBV30	.	.	TGTGCCTGGAGTGTACATTCAGGGAGGAATCAGCCCCAGCATTTT	CAWSVHSGRNQPQHF
TRBJ2-5	TRBV5-1	.	TRBD2	TGCGCCAGCAGCGTGGGACTAGCAAAGCAAGAGACCCAGTACTTC	CASSVGLAKQETQYF
TRBJ2-5	TRBV9	.	TRBD1	TGTGCCAGCAGCGTAGATCAGGGGGCAGGGGAGACCCAGTACTTC	CASSVDQGAGETQYF
TRBJ1-3	TRBV7-2	.	.	TGTGCCAGCAGCGCAGCAGGGCCTGGAAACACCATATATTTT	CASSAAGPGNTIYF
TRBJ2-7	TRBV5-1	.	TRBD2	TGCGCCAGCAGTCCCCCCCCTTTTAGCGGGAGTTCTCCCTCCTACGAGCAGTACTTC	CASSPPPFSGSSPSYEQYF
TRBJ2-7	TRBV6-5	medium-sized	.	TGTGCCACCTTAGGTGAGGGCGAGCAGTACTTC	CATLGEGEQYF
TRBJ2-2	TRBV29-1	.	.	TGCAGCGTTCGAGCGGACACCGGGGAGCTGTTTTTT	CSVRADTGELFF
TRBJ1-5	TRBV7-3	once	.	TGTGCCAGCAGCTTAACGGGCAGTAGCAATCAGCCCCAGCATTTT	CASSLTGSSNQPQHF
TRBJ1-4	TRBV6-5	.	TRBD1	TGTGCCAGCAGCCCGACAGGGGATAATGAAAAACTGTTTTTT	CASSPTGDNEKLFF
TRBJ2-7	TRBV9	few	TRBD2	TGTGCCAGCAGCCCCCGACTAGCGGGAGGGCCCTACGAGCAGTACTTC	CASSPRLAGGPYEQYF
TRBJ2-1	TRBV7-3	.	.	TGTGCCAGCAGCTTATCTGCAGGGGGGTTGGGTGAGCAGTTCTTC	CASSLSAGGLGEQFF
TRBJ2-1	TRBV13	.	.	TGTGCCAGCAGCCTACTAGCTTATGAGCAGTTCTTC	CASSLLAYEQFF
TRBJ2-3	TRBV29-1	.	.	TGCAGCGTTTCCCGCCAGACTAGCACAGATACGCAGTATTTT	CSVSRQTSTDTQYF
TRBJ2-7	TRBV7-9	.	.	TGTGCCAGCAGCTTATTTGGTACTTCCTACGAGCAGTACTTC	CASSLFGTSYEQYF
TRBJ2-1	TRBV7-6	few	TRBD1	TGTGCCAGCAGCCTCGGGACAGGGCAGGGCAATGAGCAGTTCTTC	CASSLGTGQGNEQFF
TRBJ2-5	TRBV5-1	.	.	TGCGCCAGCAGCTTGGTGGGCAGCAGCCAAGAGACCCAGTACTTC	CASSLVGSSQETQYF
TRBJ2-2	TRBV30	.	TRBD1	TGTGCCTGGGGGGGCCGGGACAGGGGAGCCGGGGAGCTGTTTTTT	CAWGGRDRGAGELFF
TRBJ1-1	TRBV28	.	.	TGTGCCAGCAGTTCCCCGTTTTCCGACACTGAAGCTTTCTTT	CASSSPFSDTEAFF
TRBJ2-7	TRBV6-5	.	TRBD2	TGTGCCAGCAGTCCCTGGGGTAGCGGGAGCTACGAGCAGTACTTC	CASSPWGSGSYEQYF
TRBJ1-1	TRBV7-9	.	TRBD1	TGTGCCAGCAGCCCACAGCCGGACAGGGGAAAAGCTTTCTTT	CASSPQPDRGKAFF
TRBJ2-3	TRBV28	.	TRBD1	TGTGCCAGCAGTACCCTGGGACAGGGGACCACCACAGATACGCAGTATTTT	CASSTLGQGTTTDTQYF
TRBJ2-7	TRBV9	.	TRBD1	TGTGCCAGCAGCCCAGGGGGAAGCGTCTACGAGCAGTACTTC	CASSPGGSVYEQYF
TRBJ2-1	TRBV5-4	once	TRBD2	TGTGCCAGCAGCTTGGCACTAGCGAGTAATGAGCAGTTCTTC	CASSLALASNEQFF
TRBJ2-7	TRBV4-1	few	TRBD1	TGCGCCAGCAGCCAAGCCGGGACAGGGAACTACGAGCAGTACTTC	CASSQAGTGNYEQYF
TRBJ1-6	TRBV4-1	.	.	TGCGCCAGCAGCCTTCTTTTGTCACCCCTCCACTTT	CASSLLLSPLHF
TRBJ2-2	TRBV10-3	.	.	TGTGCCATCAGTGAGTCTAGTACTATAGGGGAGCTGTTTTTT	CAISESSTIGELFF
TRBJ1-1	TRBV15	.	TRBD1	TGTGCCACCAGCGAGACGCCGGGACAGAGGAACACTGAAGCTTTCTTT	CATSETPGQRNTEAFF
TRBJ2-1	TRBV27	.	TRBD1	TGTGCCAGCAGCCGGACAGGGGAATCCTACAATGAGCAGTTCTTC	CASSRTGESYNEQFF
TRBJ2-1	TRBV7-2	.	.	TGTGCCAGCAGCTTTGGTAGCTCCCTCTACAATGAGCAGTTCTTC	CASSFGSSLYNEQFF
TRBJ1-2	TRBV19	.	TRBD1	TGTGCCAGTAGTAGGGACAGCCCAACCTATGGCTACACCTTC	CASSRDSPTYGYTF
TRBJ2-3	TRBV14	.	TRBD1	TGTGCCAGCAGCCTAAGACAGGGGGCCCGTGATACGCAGTATTTT	CASSLRQGARDTQYF
TRBJ2-7	TRBV27	.	TRBD2	TGTGCCAGCAGTTTCCAAGCGGGAGGCCACCCCTCTTACGAGCAGTACTTC	CASSFQAGGHPSYEQYF
TRBJ1-4	TRBV6-1	.	.	TGTGCCAGCAGGGCAACAACTAATGAAAAACTGTTTTTT	CASRATTNEKLFF
TRBJ1-2	TRBV10-3	once	TRBD1	TGTGCCATCACGGGACAGCCACCGTATGGCTACACCTTC	CAITGQPPYGYTF